The 27 T cell receptor beta chains below were found in one sample sequenced in a study of cytomegalovirus exposure and HLA in healthy donors. 60 Vbeta and 13 Jbeta primers were used in PCR. The method was immunoSEQ multiplex PCR; TCRdb's version includes in-frame clones alone and lacks a portion of them. The profile shows some 100,000 clones, about 78% of them singletons. The source material was PBMCs. The receptors come from a woman between 40 and 55 years old in good health and CMV-seropositive.

The V call is TRBV5-1, the J call TRBJ2-6, with TRBD1 as a possible D gene (6 bases). This CDR3 contains 17 residues. Germline V gene lookup returns CDR1 SGHRS and CDR2 YFSETQ. V was pared by 1 base and J by 1 base, with 12 bases between. CDR3 coding DNA: TGCGCCAGCAGCTTGACAGGGCCTCCTTCTGGGGCCAACGTCCTGACTTTC. It encodes CASSLTGPPSGANVLTF.

The chain has TRBV7-9 and TRBJ2-7, with a tentative D call TRBD1 (6 bases). The CDR3 has 15 amino acids. CDR1 SEHNR and CDR2 FQNEAQ come from the germline V gene (reference sequence). V was shortened by 5 bases and J by 1 base, with 15 bases between the two germline ends. The CDR3 DNA is TGTGCCAGCAGCGGAAACCTCGGACAGTCCTACGAGCAGTACTTC. It encodes CASSGNLGQSYEQYF.

Only one count was recorded for this clone. The chain recombines TRBV30 with TRBJ1-4; D is ambiguous. The germline V gene has CDR1 GTSNPN and CDR2 SVGIG (reference sequence). The CDR3 sequence is 15 residues long. Trimming cost V 2 bases and J 0 bases, with 10 bases left between them. CDR3 loop: CAWSRAPSTNEKLFF. DNA of the CDR3: TGTGCCTGGAGTCGAGCGCCCTCAACTAATGAAAAACTGTTTTTT.

The V call is TRBV6-6, the J call TRBJ2-7; D is undetermined. The germline V gene has CDR1 MNHNY and CDR2 SVGAGI (reference sequence). V lost 2 bases and J lost 3, with 11 bases in between. This CDR3 is 14 amino acids long. The CDR3 here is CASSYINLFYEQYF. In DNA, the CDR3 is TGTGCCAGCAGTTACATAAACTTATTCTACGAGCAGTACTTC.

The chain recombines TRBV5-1 with TRBJ1-6; possibly TRBD1 for D (6 bases). Germline CDR1 is SGHRS and CDR2 is YFSETQ. The CDR3 spans 16 residues. Trimming removed 4 bases at V and 5 bases at J, with 16 bases between. The CDR3 DNA sequence: TGCGCCAGCAGCATCGGCACCGGGACAAATAATTCACCCCTCCACTTT. Translating it yields CASSIGTGTNNSPLHF.

The chain uses TRBV6-5 and TRBJ2-7; 12 nucleotides align to TRBD2. Germline CDR1 is MNHEY and CDR2 is SVGAGI. V lost 6 bases and J lost 4; bases outside the gene matches: 7. This CDR3 is built from 15 residues. The CDR3 bases are TGTGCCAGCAGCCCGACTAGCGGGGGAATTTACGAGCAGTACTTC. Amino acid sequence: CASSPTSGGIYEQYF.

CDR3 loop: CASRGPDRTYGYTF. The CDR3 DNA reads as TGTGCCAGCAGGGGCCCGGACAGGACCTATGGCTACACCTTC. The rearrangement links TRBV6-5 to TRBJ1-2; 7 positions match TRBD1. Germline CDR1 is MNHEY and CDR2 is SVGAGI. Unmatched junction bases numbered 8, after V lost 6 bases and J lost 4 bases. The CDR3 consists of 14 residues.

V and J are TRBV18 and TRBJ2-7; D might be TRBD1 (6 bases). The CDR3 spans 13 residues. The germline CDR1 and CDR2 sequences are KGHSH and LQKENI. V gave up 4 bases and J gave up 1 base, with 8 bases separating them. CDR3: CASSLGQSYEQYF. Here the CDR3 DNA reads TGTGCCAGCTCACTCGGACAGTCCTACGAGCAGTACTTC.

J is TRBJ1-1 and V is TRBV10-2; 12 nucleotides match TRBD1. This CDR3 has 15 residues. CDR1 and CDR2 (germline): WSHSY, SAAADI. J gave up 4 bases and V 6 bases, and 6 bases lay outside the gene matches. CDR3 region: CASRPGQGARTEAFF. The CDR3 nucleotides are TGCGCCAGCAGACCGGGACAGGGGGCTCGCACTGAAGCTTTCTTT.

The rearrangement joins TRBV19 to TRBJ2-7, with 8 bases that match TRBD1. The CDR3 runs to 15 residues. Losses at the gene ends were 1 base for V and 5 bases for J; bases not matched to a gene: 7. The germline CDR1 and CDR2 sequences are LNHDA and SQIVND (reference sequence). In DNA, the CDR3 is TGTGCCAGTAGTATAGGGGGACAGGCTGCGCACGAGCAGTACTTC. It is translated as CASSIGGQAAHEQYF.

This rearrangement joins TRBV6-4 to TRBJ1-1; D ambiguous. CDR1 and CDR2 from the germline V gene are MRHNA and SNTAGT. The CDR3 contains 13 residues. The V end lost 8 bases, the J end lost 0 bases, and 10 bases lay between the germline ends. The CDR3 is CASRGLMNTEAFF. The CDR3, as DNA: TGTGCCAGCCGGGGATTGATGAACACTGAAGCTTTCTTT.

The chain joins TRBV4-2 to TRBJ2-5; the match to TRBD2 covers 12 bases. There are 15 residues in the CDR3. Germline assignment: CDR1 LGHNA and CDR2 YNFKEQ. With 4 bases clipped from V and 4 bases from J, the junction kept 4 bases outside the gene matches. Here the CDR3 reads CASSPLTSGGETQYF. The CDR3 DNA is TGTGCCAGCAGCCCGTTGACTAGCGGGGGAGAGACCCAGTACTTC.

The V call is TRBV29-1, the J call TRBJ2-7, with 7 nucleotides matching TRBD2. V lost 5 bases and J lost 5; bases outside the gene matches: 12. The germline CDR1 and CDR2 sequences are SQVTM and ANQGSEA. The CDR3 runs to 14 residues. The CDR3 loop reads CSVLEASGVNEQYF. CDR3 nucleotide sequence: TGCAGCGTTCTTGAAGCGAGCGGGGTCAACGAGCAGTACTTC.

The J gene is TRBJ2-7, the V gene TRBV15, with TRBD2 identical over 10 bases. The V gene end was trimmed by 0 bases and the J gene end by 2 bases; junction bases not matched to a gene: 7. Germline CDR1 LNHNV, CDR2 YYDKDF (reference sequence). The CDR3 is 17 amino acids. For the CDR3, the DNA is TGTGCCACCAGCAGAGATTTCAGCGGGGGGGTAACCTACGAGCAGTACTTC. Its translation is CATSRDFSGGVTYEQYF.

This chain joins TRBV4-2 and TRBJ1-6; D not certain. This CDR3 contains 15 residues. Trimming took 0 bases from V and 6 from J, leaving 9 bases between them. The germline gives CDR1 LGHNA, CDR2 YNFKEQ. CDR3 residues: CASSQDPGSNSPLHF. CDR3 DNA sequence: TGTGCCAGCAGCCAAGATCCGGGTAGTAATTCACCCCTCCACTTT.

CDR3 DNA: TGTGCCACCTCCGGAGGCCTCCAAGAGACCCAGTACTTC. Translating gives CATSGGLQETQYF. The V and J genes are TRBV15 and TRBJ2-5, with a tentative D call TRBD2 (5 bases). This CDR3 contains 13 residues. Trimming stripped 8 bases from V and 1 base from J, with 11 bases between. The germline V gene encodes CDR1 LNHNV and CDR2 YYDKDF (reference sequence).

This chain uses TRBV7-9 with TRBJ2-5; 13 bases are shared with TRBD2. Germline-derived CDR1 and CDR2 are SEHNR and FQNEAQ (reference sequence). The CDR3 has 16 amino acids. The ends lost 2 bases at V and 5 bases at J; junction bases unmatched: 5. CDR3 nucleotide sequence: TGTGCCAGCAGCTTAACTAGCGGGGGGGCCGGGGAGACCCAGTACTTC. The encoded protein is CASSLTSGGAGETQYF.

This chain connects TRBV5-6 to TRBJ2-1; D might be TRBD1 (7 bases). The length of the CDR3 is 17 residues. Trimming left V 6 bases short and J 2 bases short, with 21 bases between. Germline CDR1 SGHDT, CDR2 YYEEEE. The CDR3 DNA follows: TGTGCCAGCAACCGGAGGGGGACAGCCCCTACCTACAATGAGCAGTTCTTC. It codes for CASNRRGTAPTYNEQFF. Combining the CDR3 with reference TRBV5-6 and TRBJ2-1 gives the whole variable domain DAGVTQSPTHLIKTRGQQVTLRCSPKSGHDTVSWYQQALGQGPQFIFQYYEEEERQRGNFPDRFSGHQFPNYSSELNVNALLLGDSALYLCASNRRGTAPTYNEQFFGPGTRLTVL.

The V and J genes are TRBV6-1 and TRBJ2-1; D possibly corresponds to TRBD2 (7 bases). CDR1 is MNHNS and CDR2 is SASEGT in the germline V gene. This CDR3 is built from 14 residues. V was shortened by 0 bases and J by 10 bases, with 13 bases between the two germline ends. In nucleotides, the CDR3 is TGTGCCAGCAGTGAAGCGCCCAGGGGAGGGGAGCAGTTCTTC. As protein: CASSEAPRGGEQFF.

This rearrangement joins TRBV7-9 to TRBJ1-5; 7 bases line up with TRBD1. Germline assignment: CDR1 SEHNR and CDR2 FQNEAQ (reference sequence). The V segment lost 3 bases and the J segment 7 bases; nucleotides outside the gene matches: 6. This CDR3 is 14 amino acids long. The CDR3 DNA reads as TGTGCCAGCAGCTTGGACAGGACGGGCCAGCCCCAGCATTTT. This sequence encodes CASSLDRTGQPQHF.

This clone was counted between two and nine times. The same CDR3 also results from other DNA sequences found in this sample. The CDR3: CASSYSGTGRAFF. As DNA, the CDR3 is TGTGCCAGCAGTTACTCGGGGACAGGGAGAGCTTTCTTT. The chain joins TRBV6-5 to TRBJ1-1; 9 bases map to TRBD1. V lost 0 bases and J lost 10; bases outside the gene matches: 3. Germline V gene sequence: CDR1 MNHEY, CDR2 SVGAGI. This CDR3 comprises 13 residues.

This sequence joins TRBV27 and TRBJ2-2, with 9 bases identical to TRBD2. Germline CDR1 reads MNHEY; CDR2 reads SMNVEV (reference sequence). CDR3 length: 15 amino acids. V shed 4 bases and J 7 bases; nucleotides not matched to a gene: 7. This chain's CDR3 is CASSSGGGGGGELFF. The CDR3 DNA reads as TGTGCCAGCAGTTCCGGCGGGGGGGGAGGCGGGGAGCTGTTTTTT.

The V call is TRBV11-2, the J call TRBJ2-7, with D unresolved. Deletions cut 5 bases from V and 2 bases from J, with 7 bases between. The CDR3 is 12 amino acids. CDR1 is SGHAT, CDR2 FQNNGV, per germline. CDR3 amino acids: CASSPHAYEQYF. CDR3 bases: TGTGCCAGCAGCCCCCATGCCTACGAGCAGTACTTC.

The chain links TRBV9 to TRBJ2-7, with D possibly TRBD1 on 5 matching bases. The CDR3 sequence is 14 residues long. The V and J ends lost 4 bases and 1 base respectively, with 12 bases between them. CDR1 and CDR2 from the germline V gene are SGDLS and YYNGEE. The CDR3 sequence is CASSFTGSSYEQYF. The CDR3, as DNA: TGTGCCAGCAGCTTTACAGGTTCTTCCTACGAGCAGTACTTC.

This clone was counted a single time. The chain is built from TRBV18 and TRBJ1-5; possibly TRBD1 for D (5 bases). Trimming pared 6 bases from V and 0 bases from J, leaving 18 bases between. CDR3 length equals 17 residues. Germline V gene data show CDR1 as KGHSH and CDR2 as LQKENI. CDR3 DNA: TGTGCCAGCTCCCTCTCCGGGGGAGGCTATAGCAATCAGCCCCAGCATTTT. Its translation: CASSLSGGGYSNQPQHF.

V is TRBV6-1 and J is TRBJ1-1; a weak D match, TRBD1 (5 bases). Germline V gene sequence: CDR1 MNHNS, CDR2 SASEGT. CDR3 size: 13 residues. V was clipped by 2 bases and J by 10 bases, with 14 bases between them. The CDR3 nucleotides are TGTGCCAGCAGTGAACAAGGCGCCGGGGGAGCTTTCTTT. This encodes CASSEQGAGGAFF.

The J gene is TRBJ2-1, the V gene TRBV7-2, with 7 positions matching TRBD2. The CDR3 consists of 16 residues. Trimming took 5 bases from V and 0 from J; bases not matched to a gene: 7. Germline lookup yields CDR1 SGHTA and CDR2 FQGNSA. This chain's CDR3 is CASSAEGGGSYNEQFF. Here the CDR3 DNA reads TGTGCCAGCAGCGCCGAGGGCGGGGGCTCCTACAATGAGCAGTTCTTC.